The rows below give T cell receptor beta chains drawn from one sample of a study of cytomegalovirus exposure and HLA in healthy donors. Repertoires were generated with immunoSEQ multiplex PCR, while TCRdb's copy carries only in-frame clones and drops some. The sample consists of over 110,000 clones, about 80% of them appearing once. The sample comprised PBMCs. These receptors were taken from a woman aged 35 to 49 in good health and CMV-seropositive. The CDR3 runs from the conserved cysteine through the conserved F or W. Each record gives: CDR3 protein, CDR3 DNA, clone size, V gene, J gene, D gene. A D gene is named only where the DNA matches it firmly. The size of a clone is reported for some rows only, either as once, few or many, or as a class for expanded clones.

CDR3: CASSLGSSLETQYF
DNA: TGTGCCAGCAGCTTAGGGAGCAGCCTGGAGACCCAGTACTTC
size: few
V: TRBV7-2
J: TRBJ2-5
D: .

CDR3: CASSIVSGAGNIQYF
DNA: TGTGCCAGTAGTATAGTTAGCGGGGCGGGAAACATTCAGTACTTC
size: few
V: TRBV19
J: TRBJ2-4
D: TRBD2

CDR3: CASSWDRGFEQFF
DNA: TGTGCCAGCAGTTGGGACAGGGGGTTTGAGCAGTTCTTC
size: few
V: TRBV6-1
J: TRBJ2-1
D: TRBD1

CDR3: CASTWERTGTTSSLYYEQYF
DNA: TGTGCCAGCACCTGGGAGAGGACAGGGACTACCTCTTCCCTCTACTACGAGCAGTACTTC
size: .
V: TRBV28
J: TRBJ2-7
D: .

CDR3: CASSYSDQRGEQYF
DNA: TGTGCCAGCAGTTACTCAGATCAACGAGGGGAGCAGTACTTC
size: .
V: TRBV6-6
J: TRBJ2-7
D: .

CDR3: CASSEGPTSYNEQFF
DNA: TGTGCCAGCAGTGAGGGGCCGACTAGTTACAATGAGCAGTTCTTC
size: .
V: TRBV2
J: TRBJ2-1
D: .

CDR3: CASRGQGNYEQYF
DNA: TGTGCCAGCAGAGGACAGGGGAATTACGAGCAGTACTTC
size: .
V: TRBV6-5
J: TRBJ2-7
D: TRBD1

CDR3: CASSSTGTVNEKLFF
DNA: TGCGCCAGCAGCTCGACCGGGACAGTAAATGAAAAACTGTTTTTT
size: few
V: TRBV5-1
J: TRBJ1-4
D: TRBD1

CDR3: CASSRVEGSEQYF
DNA: TGTGCCAGCAGCCGAGTCGAGGGTAGCGAGCAGTACTTC
size: .
V: TRBV7-3
J: TRBJ2-7
D: .

CDR3: CASSLRGFPYNEQFF
DNA: TGCGCCAGCAGCTTGAGGGGGTTTCCCTACAATGAGCAGTTCTTC
size: .
V: TRBV5-1
J: TRBJ2-1
D: .

CDR3: CASSYSDYTGELFF
DNA: TGTGCCAGCAGTTACTCGGACTACACCGGGGAGCTGTTTTTT
size: .
V: TRBV6-5
J: TRBJ2-2
D: .

CDR3: CASSLGLAQYYEQYF
DNA: TGTGCCAGCAGTCTCGGACTAGCACAATACTACGAGCAGTACTTC
size: few
V: TRBV6-5
J: TRBJ2-7
D: TRBD2

CDR3: CASSAGQGVNEQYF
DNA: TGTGCCAGTAGTGCCGGACAGGGGGTCAACGAGCAGTACTTC
size: .
V: TRBV19
J: TRBJ2-7
D: TRBD1

CDR3: CASTFYNEQFF
DNA: TGTGCCAGCACCTTTTACAATGAGCAGTTCTTC
size: .
V: TRBV6-1
J: TRBJ2-1
D: .

CDR3: CSVDRTGGNTEAFF
DNA: TGCAGCGTTGATAGGACAGGGGGAAACACTGAAGCTTTCTTT
size: .
V: TRBV29-1
J: TRBJ1-1
D: TRBD1

CDR3: CASSVGGRINEQFF
DNA: TGTGCCAGCAGCGTGGGGGGGCGTATCAATGAGCAGTTCTTC
size: once
V: TRBV9
J: TRBJ2-1
D: .

CDR3: CASSVTPSGSRIGELFF
DNA: TGTGCCAGCAGCGTAACGCCTAGCGGGAGTAGGATCGGGGAGCTGTTTTTT
size: .
V: TRBV9
J: TRBJ2-2
D: TRBD2

CDR3: CASSRVHGVNEQFF
DNA: TGCGCCAGCAGCCGCGTCCACGGGGTCAATGAGCAGTTCTTC
size: .
V: TRBV5-1
J: TRBJ2-1
D: .

CDR3: CASNSVGNTGELFF
DNA: TGTGCCAGCAATAGCGTCGGAAACACCGGGGAGCTGTTTTTT
size: .
V: TRBV7-9
J: TRBJ2-2
D: .

CDR3: CASSPGAGLYGYTF
DNA: TGTGCCAGCAGCCCCGGAGCGGGGCTTTATGGCTACACCTTC
size: few
V: TRBV7-2
J: TRBJ1-2
D: .

CDR3: CATYYSGMVETQYF
DNA: TGTGCCACCTACTATAGCGGGATGGTAGAGACCCAGTACTTC
size: .
V: TRBV6-1
J: TRBJ2-5
D: TRBD2

CDR3: CATSLRDRGEKLFF
DNA: TGTGCCACTAGCCTACGGGACAGGGGTGAAAAACTGTTTTTT
size: .
V: TRBV15
J: TRBJ1-4
D: TRBD1

CDR3: CASSVESNTGELFF
DNA: TGTGCCAGCAGCGTAGAAAGCAACACCGGGGAGCTGTTTTTT
size: .
V: TRBV9
J: TRBJ2-2
D: .

CDR3: CAISAGATEKLFF
DNA: TGTGCCATCAGTGCTGGGGCGACGGAAAAACTGTTTTTT
size: once
V: TRBV10-3
J: TRBJ1-4
D: .

CDR3: CASSLTSASSYEQYF
DNA: TGTGCCAGCAGCTTAACCTCCGCTAGCTCCTACGAGCAGTACTTC
size: once
V: TRBV11-2
J: TRBJ2-7
D: .

CDR3: CASSVRPQDGELFF
DNA: TGTGCCAGCAGCGTACGGCCCCAGGACGGGGAGCTGTTTTTT
size: few
V: TRBV9
J: TRBJ2-2
D: .

CDR3: CSVVGPAGGNTEAFF
DNA: TGCAGCGTTGTTGGGCCAGCAGGGGGGAACACTGAAGCTTTCTTT
size: once
V: TRBV29-1
J: TRBJ1-1
D: TRBD1

CDR3: CASSFSGRNGELFF
DNA: TGTGCCAGCAGCTTCAGCGGGAGAAACGGGGAGCTGTTTTTT
size: .
V: TRBV11-3
J: TRBJ2-2
D: TRBD2

CDR3: CASRRGSQETQYF
DNA: TGTGCCAGCAGAAGAGGTTCTCAAGAGACCCAGTACTTC
size: .
V: TRBV25-1
J: TRBJ2-5
D: .

CDR3: CASSSRQGAPGNTIYF
DNA: TGCGCCAGCAGCTCTAGACAGGGGGCTCCTGGAAACACCATATATTTT
size: .
V: TRBV5-1
J: TRBJ1-3
D: TRBD1

CDR3: CASSVGLAGETQYF
DNA: TGTGCCAGCAGCGTAGGATTAGCAGGGGAGACCCAGTACTTC
size: .
V: TRBV9
J: TRBJ2-5
D: .

CDR3: CASSITYTGLSGYEQYF
DNA: TGTGCCAGTAGTATCACCTATACAGGCCTCTCGGGCTACGAGCAGTACTTC
size: .
V: TRBV19
J: TRBJ2-7
D: .

CDR3: CASSLRQGANIQYF
DNA: TGTGCCAGCAGTCTAAGACAGGGGGCGAACATTCAGTACTTC
size: .
V: TRBV28
J: TRBJ2-4
D: TRBD1

CDR3: CASSPVPTGELFF
DNA: TGTGCCAGCAGCCCAGTACCTACCGGGGAGCTGTTTTTT
size: .
V: TRBV14
J: TRBJ2-2
D: .

CDR3: CASSKAGRFQLEQFF
DNA: TGTGCCAGCAGCAAAGCGGGCCGCTTTCAGCTGGAGCAGTTCTTC
size: .
V: TRBV21-1
J: TRBJ2-1
D: .

CDR3: CASSSAAGFYGYTF
DNA: TGTGCCAGCAGTAGCGCTGCGGGGTTCTATGGCTACACCTTC
size: .
V: TRBV6-1
J: TRBJ1-2
D: .

CDR3: CASSRGGTNYGYTF
DNA: TGCGCCAGCAGCAGGGGAGGGACGAACTATGGCTACACCTTC
size: .
V: TRBV5-1
J: TRBJ1-2
D: .

CDR3: CASSQRQGANNEQFF
DNA: TGTGCCAGCAGCCAGAGACAGGGGGCGAACAATGAGCAGTTCTTC
size: .
V: TRBV9
J: TRBJ2-1
D: TRBD1

CDR3: CASSPAGIKNEQFF
DNA: TGTGCCAGCTCACCAGCGGGGATCAAAAATGAGCAGTTCTTC
size: .
V: TRBV18
J: TRBJ2-1
D: .

CDR3: CAISNSQGLAGELFF
DNA: TGTGCCATCAGTAATAGTCAGGGGCTTGCCGGGGAGCTGTTTTTT
size: .
V: TRBV10-3
J: TRBJ2-2
D: .

CDR3: CASSRFPTSGITRSSQYF
DNA: TGTGCCAGCAGTCGCTTTCCGACTAGCGGAATAACCCGCTCCTCGCAGTATTTT
size: few
V: TRBV28
J: TRBJ2-3
D: TRBD2

CDR3: CASSPGEYNEQFF
DNA: TGTGCCAGCAGCCCGGGGGAGTACAATGAGCAGTTCTTC
size: .
V: TRBV28
J: TRBJ2-1
D: .

CDR3: CASSLGLYGYTF
DNA: TGTGCCAGCAGCTTGGGACTCTATGGCTACACCTTC
size: few
V: TRBV5-6
J: TRBJ1-2
D: .

CDR3: CASSLLRTGGGYGYTF
DNA: TGTGCCAGTAGTCTCCTCCGGACGGGGGGTGGCTATGGCTACACCTTC
size: .
V: TRBV19
J: TRBJ1-2
D: .

CDR3: CASNLAGEGYNEQFF
DNA: TGTGCCAGCAACCTAGCGGGAGAGGGCTACAATGAGCAGTTCTTC
size: .
V: TRBV6-1
J: TRBJ2-1
D: TRBD2

CDR3: CASSLRIRRTLSSGNTIYF
DNA: TGTGCCAGCAGCCTGCGGATACGAAGGACTCTTTCCTCTGGAAACACCATATATTTT
size: .
V: TRBV5-5
J: TRBJ1-3
D: .

CDR3: CASSSQGNSPLHF
DNA: TGTGCCAGCAGCTCACAGGGGAATTCACCCCTCCACTTT
size: .
V: TRBV6-5
J: TRBJ1-6
D: TRBD1

CDR3: CASSLGASGYNEQFF
DNA: TGTGCCAGCAGCTTAGGGGCTAGCGGTTACAATGAGCAGTTCTTC
size: .
V: TRBV7-6
J: TRBJ2-1
D: TRBD2

CDR3: CASSSGTGYTEAFF
DNA: TGTGCCAGCAGCTCAGGGACAGGGTACACTGAAGCTTTCTTT
size: .
V: TRBV14
J: TRBJ1-1
D: TRBD1

CDR3: CASSRLAGEGGELFF
DNA: TGCGCCAGCAGTCGACTAGCGGGAGAAGGCGGGGAGCTGTTTTTT
size: .
V: TRBV10-2
J: TRBJ2-2
D: TRBD2